Included here is one T cell receptor beta chain sequence, with context. The PCR used 60 Vbeta and 13 Jbeta primers. The data were produced by immunoSEQ multiplex PCR, yet TCRdb's version contains in-frame clones alone and is incomplete. The sample consists of 120,000 or so clones, 65% to 90% of them appearing once. This record comes from a study of cytomegalovirus exposure and HLA in healthy donors. V gave up 3 bases and J gave up 1 base, with 7 bases separating them. The germline V gene has CDR1 MNHEY and CDR2 SMNVEV (reference sequence). The CDR3 length is 13 residues. At the time of sampling, donors were nominally healthy, though unrecorded immune exposures were likely.

The V call is TRBV27, the J call TRBJ2-7; D call uncertain. This receptor was obtained from a young man in good health and CMV-seronegative. Sequenced sample: PBMCs. The CDR3 DNA reads TGTGCCAGCAGTTTGGCCGGGTCCTACGAGCAGTACTTC. Its protein is CASSLAGSYEQYF.